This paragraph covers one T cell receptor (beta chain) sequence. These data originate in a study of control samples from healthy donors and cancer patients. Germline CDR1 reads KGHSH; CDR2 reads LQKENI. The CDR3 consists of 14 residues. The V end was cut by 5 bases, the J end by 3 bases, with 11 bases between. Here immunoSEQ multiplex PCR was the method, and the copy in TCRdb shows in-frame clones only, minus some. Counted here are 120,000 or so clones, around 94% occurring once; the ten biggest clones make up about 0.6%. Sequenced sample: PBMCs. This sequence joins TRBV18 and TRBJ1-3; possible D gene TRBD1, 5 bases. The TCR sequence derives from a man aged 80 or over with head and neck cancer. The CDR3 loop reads CASSAGQGGNTIYF. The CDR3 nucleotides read TGTGCCAGCTCAGCAGGGCAGGGTGGAAACACCATATATTTT.